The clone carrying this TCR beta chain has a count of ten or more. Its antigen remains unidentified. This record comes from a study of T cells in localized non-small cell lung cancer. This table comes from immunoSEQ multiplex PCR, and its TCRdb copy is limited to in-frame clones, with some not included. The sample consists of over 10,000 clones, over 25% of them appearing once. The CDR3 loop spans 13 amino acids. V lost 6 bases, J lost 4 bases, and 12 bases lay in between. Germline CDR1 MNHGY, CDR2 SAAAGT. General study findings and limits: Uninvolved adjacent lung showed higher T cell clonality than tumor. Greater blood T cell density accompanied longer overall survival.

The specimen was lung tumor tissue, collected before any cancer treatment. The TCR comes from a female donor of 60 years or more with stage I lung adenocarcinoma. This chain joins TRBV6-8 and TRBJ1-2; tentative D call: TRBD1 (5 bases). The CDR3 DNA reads TGTGCCAGCAGACAGCCGGGGGTCTATGGCTACACCTTC. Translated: CASRQPGVYGYTF.